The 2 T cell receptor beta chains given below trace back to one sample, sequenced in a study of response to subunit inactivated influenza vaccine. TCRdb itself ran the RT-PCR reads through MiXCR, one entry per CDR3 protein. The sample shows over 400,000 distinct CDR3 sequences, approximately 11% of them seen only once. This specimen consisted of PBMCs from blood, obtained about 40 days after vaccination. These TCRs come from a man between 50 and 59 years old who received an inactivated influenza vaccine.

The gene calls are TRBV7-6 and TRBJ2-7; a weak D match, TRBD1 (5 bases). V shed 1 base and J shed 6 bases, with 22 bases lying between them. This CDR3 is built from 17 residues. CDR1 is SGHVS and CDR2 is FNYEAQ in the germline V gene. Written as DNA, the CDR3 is TGTGCCAGCAGCTTAGTTGGCAGGGTGTCCCATCCGAGCGAGCAGTACTTC. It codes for CASSLVGRVSHPSEQYF.

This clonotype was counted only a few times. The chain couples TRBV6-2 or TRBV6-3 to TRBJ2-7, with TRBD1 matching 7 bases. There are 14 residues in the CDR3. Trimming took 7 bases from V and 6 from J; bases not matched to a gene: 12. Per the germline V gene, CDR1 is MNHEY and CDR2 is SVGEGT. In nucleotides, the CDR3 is TGTGCCAGCAAACGGACAGGTGGATCCGGCGAGCAGTACTTC. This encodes CASKRTGGSGEQYF.